This T cell receptor beta chain came from a study of beta chain features in type 1 diabetes. Study-wide findings and caveats: TCRB CDR3 length was moderately but significantly reduced in all four CD4+ subsets of Type 1 diabetes patients.

Germline-derived CDR1 and CDR2 are LNHDA and SQIVND (reference sequence). Trimming took 5 bases from V and 2 from J, leaving 10 bases between them. This CDR3 contains 15 residues. Researchers reported sorting CD4+ naive, central memory, regulatory and stem cell-like memory cells via CD45RO/CCR7/CD25/CD127/CD95/CD27. Expressed TCRB transcripts were sequenced after all isolated RNA was converted to cDNA. Generated by immunoSEQ multiplex PCR, the TCRdb table keeps only in-frame clones and is missing some. The sample consists of fewer than 500,000 clones, around 14% of them appearing once. This clone was seen more than once but under ten times. Its antigen is not known.

This sequence joins TRBV19 and TRBJ2-6; perhaps D is TRBD1 or TRBD2 (6 bases each). The TCR originated in a man aged 25 to 45 in good health. The sample was naive CD4+ T cells from blood. The chain's CDR3 is CASSQGGPGANVLTF. The CDR3 DNA reads as TGTGCCAGTAGTCAAGGGGGGCCTGGGGCCAACGTCCTGACTTTC.